These T cell receptor beta chains were read from a single sample in a study of cytomegalovirus exposure and HLA in healthy donors. The table came from immunoSEQ multiplex PCR; TCRdb's copy has only in-frame clones and leaves some out. The sample holds about 160,000 clones, approximately 70% seen once. The sequenced material came from PBMCs. The receptors originated from a man between 35 and 55 years old in good health and CMV-seropositive. Each CDR3 is given with its conserved first and last residue. The order of the fields is J gene, clone size, V gene, D gene, CDR3 protein, CDR3 DNA. The D gene is left open where the match is weak. Clone sizes are given selectively: once, few, many, or a class where the clone is expanded.

>TRBJ2-7|.|TRBV2|.
CASSDQGGAYEQYF
TGTGCCAGCAGTGACCAAGGGGGTGCGTACGAGCAGTACTTC
>TRBJ1-1|once|TRBV19|.
CASSRRERDEAFF
TGTGCCAGTAGTCGCAGGGAAAGGGATGAAGCTTTCTTT
>TRBJ2-1|.|TRBV14|TRBD1
CASSPWTGGPNEQFF
TGTGCCAGCAGCCCCTGGACAGGTGGCCCCAATGAGCAGTTCTTC
>TRBJ1-2|.|TRBV7-9|TRBD1
CASSHDGTGGLYGYTF
TGTGCCAGCAGCCACGATGGGACAGGGGGCCTCTATGGCTACACCTTC
>TRBJ1-1|few|TRBV27|.
CASRTIGAEAFF
TGTGCCAGCAGAACTATCGGGGCTGAAGCTTTCTTT
>TRBJ2-5|.|TRBV30|TRBD1
CAWSVRTGFLETQYF
TGTGCCTGGAGTGTACGGACAGGGTTTTTAGAGACCCAGTACTTC
>TRBJ2-3|few|TRBV10-3|TRBD1
CAVRQGPSTDTQYF
TGTGCCGTGAGACAGGGACCCAGCACAGATACGCAGTATTTT
>TRBJ1-5|once|TRBV7-9|.
CASSSPDISRPQHF
TGTGCCAGCAGCTCTCCTGACATTTCCAGGCCCCAGCATTTT
>TRBJ1-2|.|TRBV27|TRBD1
CASSLFGGQGARYGYTF
TGTGCCAGCAGTTTATTTGGGGGACAGGGGGCGAGATATGGCTACACCTTC
>TRBJ1-6|.|TRBV7-2|TRBD1
CASSPPGQGGLHF
TGTGCCAGCAGCCCCCCGGGACAGGGAGGCCTCCACTTT
>TRBJ2-5|.|TRBV2|TRBD2
CASIAQGGYQETQYF
TGTGCCAGCATCGCGCAGGGAGGGTACCAAGAGACCCAGTACTTC
>TRBJ1-1|.|TRBV21-1|.
CASTTPPGRPINGDRFEEAFF
TGTGCCAGCACCACCCCTCCCGGCCGACCAATCAACGGGGACAGGTTTGAGGAAGCTTTCTTT
>TRBJ2-1|.|TRBV27|TRBD1
CASSPRSGTGGNNEQFF
TGTGCCAGCAGTCCGAGATCGGGGACAGGGGGGAACAATGAGCAGTTCTTC
>TRBJ1-3|few|TRBV4-3|.
CASSPGGFSGNTIYF
TGCGCCAGCAGCCCAGGAGGTTTCTCTGGAAACACCATATATTTT
>TRBJ1-5|.|TRBV7-8|.
CASSSTGMGLNQPQHF
TGTGCCAGCAGCTCCACAGGAATGGGGCTTAATCAGCCCCAGCATTTT
>TRBJ1-1|.|TRBV19|.
CASSPGWGSGTEAFF
TGTGCCAGTAGTCCCGGGTGGGGATCGGGGACTGAAGCTTTCTTT
>TRBJ2-7|few|TRBV7-9|TRBD2
CASSRRGGAGEQYF
TGTGCCAGCAGCCGTCGGGGGGGGGCTGGCGAGCAGTACTTC
>TRBJ2-7|.|TRBV28|.
CASSPRVALGYEQYF
TGTGCCAGCAGTCCCCGGGTGGCGCTCGGCTACGAGCAGTACTTC
>TRBJ2-3|.|TRBV9|.
CASSVEWRQGSQYF
TGTGCCAGCAGCGTAGAGTGGCGTCAGGGGTCGCAGTATTTT
>TRBJ1-3|.|TRBV7-2|.
CASSPPPLPSSGNTIYF
TGTGCCAGCAGCCCTCCCCCCTTACCGAGCTCTGGAAACACCATATATTTT
>TRBJ2-3|.|TRBV11-1|.
CASSFPRVDSTDTQYF
TGTGCCAGCAGCTTCCCCCGAGTAGATTCCACAGATACGCAGTATTTT
>TRBJ1-2|few|TRBV7-9|.
CASSLTGVGDGYTF
TGTGCCAGCAGCTTGACGGGGGTGGGTGACGGCTACACCTTC
>TRBJ1-1|few|TRBV9|TRBD1
CASSGGGRGAFF
TGTGCCAGCAGCGGTGGGGGCAGGGGGGCTTTCTTT
>TRBJ2-2|.|TRBV19|.
CASSLGGGGELFF
TGTGCCAGTAGCCTGGGGGGAGGCGGGGAGCTGTTTTTT
>TRBJ1-5|once|TRBV4-1|TRBD1
CASSQEVGTVTYSNQPQHF
TGCGCCAGCAGCCAAGAGGTTGGGACAGTCACATATAGCAATCAGCCCCAGCATTTT
>TRBJ1-6|.|TRBV9|.
CASSVAPGERNNSPLHF
TGTGCCAGCAGCGTAGCTCCGGGGGAACGAAATAATTCACCCCTCCACTTT
>TRBJ2-3|.|TRBV29-1|.
CSVYRVDTQYF
TGCAGCGTTTACAGGGTTGATACGCAGTATTTT
>TRBJ1-2|.|TRBV7-3|.
CASSDDSANYGYTF
TGTGCCAGCAGCGATGACAGCGCTAACTATGGCTACACCTTC
>TRBJ1-1|once|TRBV5-5|.
CASSGQRNTEAFF
TGTGCCAGCAGCGGCCAAAGGAACACTGAAGCTTTCTTT
>TRBJ2-1|.|TRBV5-6|TRBD2
CASSPPGRGANEQFF
TGTGCCAGCAGCCCACCCGGGCGGGGGGCGAATGAGCAGTTCTTC
>TRBJ2-7|.|TRBV29-1|TRBD1
CSVEGGTGGSYEQYF
TGCAGCGTTGAAGGGGGGACAGGGGGCTCCTACGAGCAGTACTTC
>TRBJ1-2|.|TRBV27|.
CASSLGKGPTSYGYTF
TGTGCCAGCAGTTTAGGAAAAGGGCCAACTAGCTATGGCTACACCTTC
>TRBJ2-5|.|TRBV2|TRBD2
CASGKTSSETQYF
TGTGCCAGCGGGAAGACTAGCTCAGAGACCCAGTACTTC
>TRBJ2-7|.|TRBV5-6|.
CASSLVTGFSYEQYF
TGTGCCAGCAGCTTGGTTACAGGGTTCTCCTACGAGCAGTACTTC
>TRBJ1-6|.|TRBV6-1|TRBD1
CASSEPTGQAVLHF
TGTGCCAGCAGTGAACCCACCGGACAGGCCGTTCTCCACTTT
>TRBJ2-5|.|TRBV10-1|TRBD2
CASSESDREGETQYF
TGCGCCAGCAGTGAGTCGGACCGGGAGGGAGAGACCCAGTACTTC
>TRBJ1-1|.|TRBV19|.
CASKGQGSMNTEAFF
TGTGCCAGTAAAGGGCAGGGGTCAATGAACACTGAAGCTTTCTTT
>TRBJ1-3|.|TRBV5-5|.
CASSPITVSGNTIYF
TGTGCCAGCAGCCCAATAACAGTCTCTGGAAACACCATATATTTT
>TRBJ1-1|few|TRBV7-9|TRBD1
CSSSLTGGFGNTEAFF
TGTTCCAGCAGCCTAACAGGGGGCTTTGGTAACACTGAAGCTTTCTTT
>TRBJ2-5|few|TRBV21-1|.
CASSTPRGRPPEEETQYF
TGTGCCAGCAGCACCCCGCGGGGGCGGCCGCCTGAAGAGGAGACCCAGTACTTC
>TRBJ1-1|.|TRBV19|.
CASSTEGRTEAFF
TGTGCCAGTAGTACGGAGGGGCGGACTGAAGCTTTCTTT
>TRBJ2-7|.|TRBV1|.
CTSSQERRGRDEQYF
TGCACCAGCAGCCAAGAACGAAGGGGCAGAGACGAGCAGTACTTC
>TRBJ2-2|few|TRBV7-8|TRBD2
CASSLVAGGANTGELFF
TGTGCCAGCAGCTTAGTGGCGGGGGGGGCGAACACCGGGGAGCTGTTTTTT